A single sample gave rise to the 21 T cell receptor beta chains below, sequenced in a study of blood T cell repertoires in COVID-19 (dated by TCRdb to the early 2020s). The library was made by the immunoSEQ multiplex PCR assay. TCRdb retrieved this table from immuneACCESS and kept in-frame rearrangements only. Not all clones are present; in checked studies, unresolved V genes account for under half, and no reason is known for the remainder. This sample gives around 150,000 clones in total; more than 80% of them show up just once. 6% to 7.5% of the sample is taken by the ten largest. The sample was peripheral blood. The receptor set was obtained from a human donor in a cohort sampled during active COVID-19.

The V and J genes are TRBV4-2 and TRBJ1-2; 8 positions agree with TRBD1. Germline CDR1 and CDR2: LGHNA and YNFKEQ. The CDR3 runs to 15 residues. V gave up 0 bases and J gave up 4 bases; unmatched junction bases: 4. The CDR3 spells CASSQEGDRSYGYTF. Here the CDR3 DNA reads TGTGCCAGCAGCCAAGAGGGGGACAGGTCCTATGGCTACACCTTC.

The rearrangement links TRBV7-8 to TRBJ1-1; D is ambiguous. Trimming cost V 2 bases and J 3 bases, with 7 bases left between them. This CDR3 spans 13 amino acids. CDR1 SGHVS and CDR2 FQNEAQ come from the germline V gene. The CDR3 is CASSLSGDTEAFF. DNA for the CDR3: TGTGCCAGCAGCTTATCCGGGGACACTGAAGCTTTCTTT.

This sequence joins TRBV29-1 and TRBJ1-1, with a weak D call TRBD1 (5 bases). Per germline, CDR1 SQVTM and CDR2 ANQGSEA. This CDR3 has 15 amino acids. Trimming left V 0 bases short and J 9 bases short, with 20 bases between. The CDR3 sequence is CSVEDLPARGDQAFF. In DNA, the CDR3 is TGCAGCGTTGAAGATCTTCCGGCCCGGGGGGATCAAGCTTTCTTT.

This chain uses TRBV5-1 with TRBJ2-7; 11 bases are a match to TRBD1. This CDR3 contains 15 residues. Trimming at V came to 4 bases and at J to 6 bases, leaving 9 bases not matched to a gene. The germline gives CDR1 SGHRS, CDR2 YFSETQ. CDR3 amino acids: CASSPNRDRGAEQYF. The CDR3 coding sequence is TGCGCCAGCAGCCCCAACCGGGACAGGGGGGCCGAGCAGTACTTC.

The V and J genes are TRBV7-9 and TRBJ2-1; 8 bases are shared with TRBD1. The CDR3 consists of 16 residues. V gave up 6 bases and J gave up 2 bases; unmatched junction bases: 9. Germline lookup yields CDR1 SEHNR and CDR2 FQNEAQ (reference sequence). CDR3 amino acids: CASSNIGQGPYNEQFF. In nucleotides, the CDR3 is TGTGCCAGCAGTAATATCGGACAGGGCCCCTACAATGAGCAGTTCTTC.

The chain joins TRBV3-1 (or the pseudogene TRBV3-2) to TRBJ2-7, with no clear D. Trimming took 1 base from V and 4 from J, leaving 11 bases between them. The CDR3 contains 14 residues. CDR1 and CDR2 (germline): LGHDT, YNNKEL (reference sequence). In nucleotides, the CDR3 is TGTGCCAGCAGCCAAGTTGTAGGCGGTTACGAGCAGTACTTC. Translated, it gives CASSQVVGGYEQYF.

This sequence joins TRBV5-6 and TRBJ2-1, with a tentative D call TRBD2 (5 bases). V lost 5 bases and J 8 bases, leaving 14 bases between the germline ends. CDR1 and CDR2 from the germline V gene are SGHDT and YYEEEE. CDR3 length equals 13 residues. CDR3 loop: CASSRDRVDEQFF. The CDR3 DNA is TGTGCCAGCAGTCGGGATAGGGTTGATGAGCAGTTCTTC.

The chain links TRBV19 to TRBJ1-2; maybe TRBD1 (5 bases). CDR3 length equals 17 residues. Between the trimmed V and J ends, which lost 0 bases and 6 bases, there was a span of 20 bases. Germline V gene sequence: CDR1 LNHDA, CDR2 SQIVND (reference sequence). CDR3 nucleotides: TGTGCCAGTAGTATAGATCCACTGGACAAAAGAAACCATGGCTACACCTTC. It specifies CASSIDPLDKRNHGYTF.

The chain has TRBV19 and TRBJ2-7; D might be TRBD1 (5 bases). V lost 7 bases to trimming and J lost 2 bases, with 18 bases between them. The CDR3 totals 15 residues. Germline V gives CDR1 LNHDA, CDR2 SQIVND (reference sequence). This chain's CDR3 is CASTPDPGNPYEQYF. CDR3 sequence (DNA): TGTGCCAGTACCCCTGATCCAGGGAATCCCTACGAGCAGTACTTC.

V and J are TRBV11-3 and TRBJ2-5, with 8 positions matching TRBD1. Trimming removed 5 bases from V and 5 bases from J; junction bases left unmatched: 10. Germline V gives CDR1 SGHNT, CDR2 YENEEA. CDR3 length: 15 amino acids. Written as DNA, the CDR3 is TGTGCCAGCAGCCAAAACGGACAGGGCGGGGAGACCCAGTACTTC. This translates into CASSQNGQGGETQYF.

The rearrangement uses TRBV13 and TRBJ2-7; 12 bases are shared with TRBD2. V lost 4 bases to trimming and J lost 2 bases; unmatched junction nucleotides: 3. Per the germline V gene, CDR1 is PRHDT and CDR2 is FYEKMQ (reference sequence). CDR3 length equals 15 residues. The CDR3 region has the DNA TGTGCCAGCAGCTCTGGACTAGCGGGGCCCTACGAGCAGTACTTC. Its translation: CASSSGLAGPYEQYF.

The V gene is TRBV15, the J gene TRBJ2-5, with 9 bases matching TRBD2. V shed 0 bases and J 1 base; nucleotides not matched to a gene: 6. The CDR3 length is 17 residues. The germline V gene has CDR1 LNHNV and CDR2 YYDKDF (reference sequence). CDR3 protein: CATSRDGSGGVQETQYF. In DNA form, the CDR3 reads TGTGCCACCAGCAGAGACGGTAGCGGGGGTGTCCAAGAGACCCAGTACTTC.

The chain has TRBV5-1 and TRBJ2-2; maybe TRBD1 (6 bases). Trimming pared 4 bases from V and 6 bases from J, leaving 13 bases between. Per the germline V gene, CDR1 is SGHRS and CDR2 is YFSETQ. The CDR3 spans 14 residues. The DNA of the CDR3 is TGCGCCAGCAGCGCCGCGCAGGGGTCCGGGGAGCTGTTTTTT. Translated, it gives CASSAAQGSGELFF.

The rearrangement joins TRBV5-1 to TRBJ2-2, with D possibly being TRBD2 (5 bases). The CDR3 totals 15 residues. The V gene lost 4 bases and the J gene lost 6 bases, with 16 bases spanning the gap. Germline V gives CDR1 SGHRS, CDR2 YFSETQ. The CDR3 DNA reads as TGCGCCAGCAGCCCTGGCGTCGGGGTATCCGGGGAGCTGTTTTTT. Its translation: CASSPGVGVSGELFF.

CDR3 sequence: CASSGTWGESETQYF. The CDR3 DNA is TGTGCCAGCAGCGGGACATGGGGCGAGTCAGAGACCCAGTACTTC. The chain links TRBV9 to TRBJ2-5; D is possibly TRBD1 (5 bases). The V gene lost 3 bases and the J gene lost 4 bases, with 16 bases spanning the gap. CDR3 length: 15 amino acids. Germline CDR1 and CDR2: SGDLS and YYNGEE.

The DNA for the CDR3 is TGTGCCAGTAGTATAGATCGGGGGTTGAGTGAAAAACTGTTTTTT. Translating it yields CASSIDRGLSEKLFF. This sequence joins TRBV19 and TRBJ1-4; maybe TRBD1 (5 bases). Germline V CDR1 and CDR2: LNHDA, SQIVND (reference sequence). V was pared by 0 bases and J by 7 bases, with 12 bases between. The CDR3 loop spans 15 amino acids.

This chain links TRBV7-2 with TRBJ2-1, with 10 positions matching TRBD2. Germline CDR1 reads SGHTA; CDR2 reads FQGNSA. The CDR3 totals 16 residues. V lost 2 bases and J lost 2; bases outside the gene matches: 3. The chain's CDR3 is CASSLQAGGPYNEQFF. The CDR3 DNA reads TGTGCCAGCAGCTTACAAGCGGGGGGGCCCTACAATGAGCAGTTCTTC.

This chain connects TRBV18 to TRBJ1-4; possible D gene TRBD1, 5 bases. V was pared by 3 bases and J by 2 bases, with 10 bases between. In germline, CDR1 is KGHSH, CDR2 LQKENI. This CDR3 has 15 residues. In DNA, the CDR3 is TGTGCCAGCTCACCTCCCCAGGGTACTAATGAAAAACTGTTTTTT. Translated: CASSPPQGTNEKLFF.

The rearrangement uses TRBV4-2 and TRBJ2-5; D unresolved. The V end was cut by 1 base, the J end by 5 bases, with 8 bases between. The CDR3 contains 13 residues. Germline V lookup: CDR1 LGHNA, CDR2 YNFKEQ. The CDR3 here is CASSQALLETQYF. The CDR3 nucleotides are TGTGCCAGCAGCCAAGCTCTCCTTGAGACCCAGTACTTC.

The chain uses TRBV19 and TRBJ2-2, with D possibly TRBD1 on 6 matching bases. Per germline, CDR1 LNHDA and CDR2 SQIVND (reference sequence). The germline V and J ends were trimmed by 2 bases and 3 bases, with 16 bases remaining between them. CDR3 length: 17 residues. The CDR3 bases are TGTGCCAGTAGTATAAAGGGCAGGGGAAGGTACACCGGGGAGCTGTTTTTT. Its translation is CASSIKGRGRYTGELFF.

The chain carries TRBV30 and TRBJ1-6; 9 positions match TRBD1. There are 14 residues in the CDR3. Germline-derived CDR1 and CDR2 are GTSNPN and SVGIG (reference sequence). V was clipped by 3 bases and J by 6 bases; unmatched bases: 3. As DNA, the CDR3 is TGTGCCTGGAGGGACAGGGGAGGTAATTCACCCCTCCACTTT. It specifies CAWRDRGGNSPLHF. The variable domain in full, with the rest retrieved from reference TRBV30 and TRBJ1-6, is SQTIHQWPATLVQPVGSPLSLECTVEGTSNPNLYWYRQAAGRGLQLLFYSVGIGQISSEVPQNLSASRPQDRQFILSSKKLLLSDSGFYLCAWRDRGGNSPLHFGNGTRLTVT.